The next 7 T cell receptor beta chains were all read from a single sample in a study of blood T cells in healthy people across ages. A sample-barcoded 5' primer and a J-beta primer mix were used in a second PCR of roughly 6 to 11 cycles. MiXCR, applied by TCRdb to the 5' RACE reads, yields one record per CDR3 protein. The data hold 1.5 million to 2 million distinct CDR3 sequences, with 28% observed a single time. What was sequenced was blood. The receptor set was obtained from a woman aged 25 to 45 in good health.

The genes are TRBV20-1 and TRBJ2-4; 9 bases match TRBD1. This CDR3 spans 16 amino acids. CDR1 is DFQATT, CDR2 SNEGSKA, per germline (reference sequence). Trimming removed 2 bases from V and 0 bases from J; junction bases left unmatched: 5. The CDR3: CSARSGTGLAKNIQYF. The CDR3 DNA is TGCAGTGCTAGATCCGGGACAGGGTTAGCCAAAAACATTCAGTACTTC.

The sample holds a few counts of this clonotype. The rearrangement joins TRBV7-2 to TRBJ2-7; 12 nucleotides line up with TRBD2. The junction had 7 bases not matched to a gene; V was cut back by 5 bases and J by 2 bases. Germline assignment: CDR1 SGHTA and CDR2 FQGNSA. The CDR3 has 16 amino acids. CDR3 region: CASSPRSSGRAYEQYF. The CDR3 DNA reads as TGTGCCAGCAGCCCCCGCTCTAGCGGGAGGGCCTACGAGCAGTACTTC. The entire variable domain, with the rest obtained from reference TRBV7-2 and TRBJ2-7, is as follows: GAGVSQSPSNKVTEKGKDVELRCDPISGHTALYWYRQSLGQGLEFLIYFQGNSAPDKSGLPSDRFSAERTGGSVSTLTIQRTQQEDSAVYLCASSPRSSGRAYEQYFGPGTRLTVT.

V is TRBV7-9 and J is TRBJ2-1, with D unclear. The CDR3 has 13 amino acids. V was pared by 1 base and J by 8 bases, with 9 bases between. In germline, CDR1 is SEHNR, CDR2 FQNEAQ (reference sequence). The CDR3 here is CASSLGQYYEQFF. The CDR3 nucleotides read TGTGCCAGCAGCTTAGGTCAATACTATGAGCAGTTCTTC.

In this sample, this clonotype turned up many times. The chain has TRBV27 and TRBJ2-1, with TRBD1 matching 7 bases. V lost 4 bases, J lost 8 bases, and 8 bases stayed unmatched. Germline V gives CDR1 MNHEY, CDR2 SMNVEV (reference sequence). This CDR3 is 14 amino acids long. The chain's CDR3 is CASSYRQGLDEQFF. CDR3 sequence (DNA): TGTGCCAGCAGTTATAGACAGGGTTTGGATGAGCAGTTCTTC.

This clonotype showed up many times. The genes are TRBV12-3 or TRBV12-4 and TRBJ2-5; D is undetermined. The CDR3 sequence is 9 residues long. Deletions cut 7 bases from V and 11 bases from J, with 8 bases between. The CDR3 nucleotides read TGTGCCAGCAATTTTGAGCAGTACTTC. It is translated as CASNFEQYF.

This clonotype has at least ten counts. The chain uses TRBV5-1 and TRBJ2-1; the D gene is possibly TRBD1 (5 bases). Germline V lookup: CDR1 SGHRS, CDR2 YFSETQ. The CDR3 runs to 13 residues. V lost 3 bases to trimming and J lost 1 base, with 5 bases between them. CDR3 loop: CASSWTSYNEQFF. CDR3 DNA: TGCGCCAGCAGCTGGACATCCTACAATGAGCAGTTCTTC.

This clonotype has only a few counts. The V and J genes are TRBV20-1 and TRBJ1-2, with 8 bases lining up with TRBD1. J lost 3 bases, V lost 5 bases, and 8 bases had no gene match. The CDR3 runs to 14 residues. Germline assignment: CDR1 DFQATT and CDR2 SNEGSKA (reference sequence). DNA for the CDR3: TGCAGTGCTCTCCTGGACAGGGTTGACTATGGCTACACCTTC. Amino acids: CSALLDRVDYGYTF.